These T cell receptor beta chains were read from a single sample in a study of blood T cell repertoires in COVID-19. Profiling relied on immunoSEQ multiplex PCR, and the TCRdb table lists in-frame clones only, not all of them. The table lists about 270,000 clones, 65% to 85% of them singletons, with roughly 1.5% in the top ten. Material: peripheral blood. Receptors originate from a human donor with COVID-19, enrolled during active disease. The donor label of this sample is uncertain. Both conserved end residues are part of each CDR3. D genes are given only for firm matches. Size is stated for part of the rows, as once, few or many counts, or as a class when the clone is expanded.

.	TRBD1	TRBV6-2/TRBV6-3	16	TRBJ1-4	CASSYSGQGRDEKLFF	TGTGCCAGCAGCTACTCCGGACAGGGAAGAGATGAAAAACTGTTTTTT
.	.	TRBV7-9	14	TRBJ1-2	CASSLPAGLYGYTF	TGTGCCAGCAGCTTACCGGCAGGGCTCTATGGCTACACCTTC
.	TRBD2	TRBV7-8	17	TRBJ2-5	CASSSVGSGRFGETQYF	TGTGCCAGCAGTTCAGTGGGTAGCGGGAGGTTCGGAGAGACCCAGTACTTC
.	.	TRBV5-6	15	TRBJ2-7	CASSPYSGSQYEQYF	TGTGCCAGCAGCCCATACTCCGGGAGCCAGTACGAGCAGTACTTC
.	.	TRBV29-1	13	TRBJ2-5	CSVSPVQQETQYF	TGCAGCGTTTCCCCAGTCCAGCAAGAGACCCAGTACTTC
.	TRBD1	TRBV7-3	14	TRBJ2-7	CASSPGQGGNEQYF	TGTGCCAGCAGCCCCGGACAGGGAGGAAACGAGCAGTACTTC
few	TRBD1	TRBV5-1	13	TRBJ1-2	CASSLQGDYGYTF	TGCGCCAGCAGCCTACAGGGGGACTATGGCTACACCTTC
.	.	TRBV5-1	15	TRBJ2-7	CASSLDRAVSYEQYF	TGCGCCAGCAGCTTGGATCGTGCGGTCTCCTACGAGCAGTACTTC
once	.	TRBV28	14	TRBJ2-7	CASTRVSRRGEQYF	TGTGCCAGCACCCGCGTGAGCAGGAGGGGCGAGCAGTACTTC
once	TRBD2	TRBV6-5	15	TRBJ2-2	CASSRLAGVAGELFF	TGTGCCAGCAGTAGGCTAGCGGGAGTGGCCGGGGAGCTGTTTTTT
.	.	TRBV18	14	TRBJ1-1	CASSPAGQNTEAFF	TGTGCCAGCTCACCAGCTGGGCAGAACACTGAAGCTTTCTTT
.	TRBD1	TRBV28	15	TRBJ1-1	CATRIWGQGGTEAFF	TGTGCCACACGAATCTGGGGACAGGGAGGCACTGAAGCTTTCTTT
.	TRBD1	TRBV2	15	TRBJ2-1	CASSVRDRGYNEQFF	TGTGCCAGCAGTGTCCGGGACAGGGGATACAATGAGCAGTTCTTC
.	TRBD2	TRBV19	14	TRBJ2-1	CASSLAGTYNEQFF	TGTGCCAGTAGTCTAGCGGGGACCTACAATGAGCAGTTCTTC
.	.	TRBV20-1	11	TRBJ1-4	CSAGRVGKLFF	TGCAGTGCGGGCAGGGTGGGAAAACTGTTTTTT
.	.	TRBV28	14	TRBJ1-1	CASSTRQDNLKAFF	TGTGCCAGCAGTACTCGACAGGACAACTTGAAGGCTTTCTTT
.	.	TRBV28	17	TRBJ1-6	CASSPLGGALYNSPLHF	TGTGCCAGCAGCCCGTTGGGAGGGGCCCTCTATAATTCACCCCTCCACTTT
.	.	TRBV30	12	TRBJ1-2	CAWRSLSGGYTF	TGTGCCTGGAGGAGCCTCAGCGGTGGCTACACCTTC
.	TRBD2	TRBV10-2	14	TRBJ2-7	CASSEGGLAGGVRF	TGCGCCAGCAGTGAGGGAGGACTAGCGGGGGGCGTGCGGTTC
.	TRBD1	TRBV5-8	14	TRBJ2-1	CASLQGANYNEQFF	TGTGCCAGCTTACAGGGGGCGAACTACAATGAGCAGTTCTTC
.	TRBD2	TRBV6-6	15	TRBJ2-7	CASMAGDLFTYEQYF	TGTGCCAGCATGGCGGGAGACCTTTTCACCTACGAGCAGTACTTC
few	.	TRBV28	14	TRBJ1-2	CASRPPGSNYGYTF	TGTGCCAGCAGACCCCCCGGGTCTAACTATGGCTACACCTTC
.	TRBD1	TRBV27	17	TRBJ1-6	CASSLKTGGSYNSPLHF	TGTGCCAGCAGTTTAAAGACAGGGGGCTCCTATAATTCACCCCTCCACTTT
.	.	TRBV6-5	13	TRBJ1-5	CASKEYSNQPQHF	TGTGCCAGCAAAGAGTATAGCAATCAGCCCCAGCATTTT
.	.	TRBV28	14	TRBJ1-2	CASSPSAGFYGYTF	TGTGCCAGCAGTCCGAGTGCAGGGTTCTATGGCTACACCTTC
few	TRBD1	TRBV27	13	TRBJ1-2	CASSPGQGVGYTF	TGTGCCAGCAGTCCTGGACAGGGGGTCGGCTACACCTTC
.	TRBD1	TRBV5-1	13	TRBJ2-2	CASSWDSAGELFF	TGCGCCAGCAGCTGGGACAGCGCCGGGGAGCTGTTTTTT
.	TRBD2	TRBV30	18	TRBJ2-1	CAWSVIRSLRGGNNEQFF	TGTGCCTGGAGTGTTATAAGGAGTCTCCGCGGGGGGAACAATGAGCAGTTCTTC
.	TRBD2	TRBV10-3	13	TRBJ2-7	CAIGGGTGEGQYF	TGTGCCATCGGCGGGGGAACCGGTGAGGGGCAGTACTTC
few	.	TRBV28	12	TRBJ1-1	CASSLQGTEAFF	TGTGCCAGCAGCCTACAGGGTACTGAAGCTTTCTTT
.	TRBD2	TRBV6-2/TRBV6-3	16	TRBJ2-1	CASSYVAGGPTREQFF	TGTGCCAGCAGTTACGTAGCGGGAGGGCCCACTCGGGAGCAGTTCTTC